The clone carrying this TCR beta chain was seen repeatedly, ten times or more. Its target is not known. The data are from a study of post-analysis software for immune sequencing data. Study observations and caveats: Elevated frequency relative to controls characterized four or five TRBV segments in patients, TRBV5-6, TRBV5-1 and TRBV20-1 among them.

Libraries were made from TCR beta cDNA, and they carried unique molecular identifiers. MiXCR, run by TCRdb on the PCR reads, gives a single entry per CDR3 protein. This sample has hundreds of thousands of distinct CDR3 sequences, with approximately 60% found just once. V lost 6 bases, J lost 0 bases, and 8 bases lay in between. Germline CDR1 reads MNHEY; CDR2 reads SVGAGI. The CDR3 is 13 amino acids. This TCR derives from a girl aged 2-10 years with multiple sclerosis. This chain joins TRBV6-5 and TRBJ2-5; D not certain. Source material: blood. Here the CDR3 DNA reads TGTGCCAGCAGCCCCGGGTACCAAGAGACCCAGTACTTC. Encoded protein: CASSPGYQETQYF.